The TCR beta chain under discussion was sequenced for a study of T cells in Graves' hyperthyroidism and ophthalmopathy. Study-wide context: Initial diagnosis, before any treatment, was when peripheral blood was collected.

Patients between 18 and 65 years old had hyperthyroidism, newly diagnosed and lasting under 2 months. CDR1 and CDR2 (germline): DFQATT, SNEGSKA (reference sequence). CDR3 length: 14 residues. It was RNA transcripts that yielded the amplified TCR beta CDR3 regions. RT-PCR in the first round (using the HTBI primer set) targeted the TCR CDR3. In TCRdb, the multiplex PCR reads were re-called with MiXCR into one record per CDR3 protein. The sample records under 400,000 distinct CDR3 sequences, around 20% being singletons. A remark on this clonotype: A much bigger clone sits one base away, suggesting this may be a read error.

This chain joins TRBV20-1 and TRBJ1-3; D unresolved. This TCR derives from a woman between 50 and 59 years old with Graves' hyperthyroidism. The sample comprised blood. The CDR3 region is CSARLGASGNAIYF. Here the CDR3 DNA reads TGCAGTGCTAGATTGGGTGCCTCTGGAAACGCCATATATTTT.